The following is a T cell receptor beta chain sequence with its context. No antigen is known for it. Germline V lookup: CDR1 SGDLS, CDR2 YYNGEE. There are 14 residues in the CDR3. V gave up 0 bases and J gave up 2 bases, with 6 bases separating them. This entry belongs to a study of T cells after posttransplantation cyclophosphamide. Points from the study as a whole: Recipient CMV seropositivity and CMV reactivation strongly tracked TRB clonality. Tissue-infiltrating T cells from skin or gut overlapped little with blood T cells. Later blood repertoires were often dominated by clones from the donor CD8+ memory compartment.

This table comes from immunoSEQ multiplex PCR, and its TCRdb copy is limited to in-frame clones, with some not included. The sample records some 7,100 clones, around four fifths being singletons. A marrow graft followed busulfan-fludarabine conditioning, with cyclophosphamide on days +3 and +4. The gene calls are TRBV9 and TRBJ2-4; the D is unclear. The clonotype was recovered from a female patient aged 40 to 50 who received an allogeneic stem cell transplant from a related donor, was CMV-positive, and had no GVHD. Some T cells may have come from the graft donor. This specimen was CD4+ T cells sorted from blood, taken approximately 1,100 days after allogeneic stem cell transplant with posttransplant cyclophosphamide. CDR3 protein: CASSVGGTKNIQYF. The CDR3 DNA follows: TGTGCCAGCAGCGTAGGAGGTACCAAAAACATTCAGTACTTC.